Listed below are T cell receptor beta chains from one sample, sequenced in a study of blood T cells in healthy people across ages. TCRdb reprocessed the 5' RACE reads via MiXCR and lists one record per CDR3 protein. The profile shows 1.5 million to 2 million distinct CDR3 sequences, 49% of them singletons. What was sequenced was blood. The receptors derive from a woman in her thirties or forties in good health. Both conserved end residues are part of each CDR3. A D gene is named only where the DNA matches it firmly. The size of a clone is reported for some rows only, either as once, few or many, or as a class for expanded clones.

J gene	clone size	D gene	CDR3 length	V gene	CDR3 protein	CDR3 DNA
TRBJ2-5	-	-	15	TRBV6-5	CASSPRGPKSETRYF	TGTGCCAGCAGTCCCAGGGGACCGAAGTCGGAGACCCGGTACTTC
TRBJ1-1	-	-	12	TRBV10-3	CAIGRMNTEAFF	TGTGCCATTGGACGAATGAACACTGAAGCTTTCTTT
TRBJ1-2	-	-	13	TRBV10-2	CASRLQASYGYTF	TGCGCCAGCAGGTTACAGGCCTCCTATGGCTACACCTTC
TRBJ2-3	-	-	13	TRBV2	CASMVGRTDTQYF	TGTGCCAGCATGGTGGGGCGGACAGATACGCAGTATTTT
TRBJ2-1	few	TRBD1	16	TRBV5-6	CASSLEIITGVNEQFF	TGTGCCAGCAGCTTGGAGATTATCACAGGGGTCAATGAGCAGTTCTTC
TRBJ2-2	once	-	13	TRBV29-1	CSVDEGNTGELFF	TGCAGCGTTGATGAGGGGAACACCGGGGAGCTGTTTTTT
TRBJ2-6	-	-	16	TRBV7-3	CASSSQLTSGANVLTF	TGTGCCAGCAGCAGCCAGCTAACCTCTGGGGCCAACGTCCTGACTTTC
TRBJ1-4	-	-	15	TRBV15	CTTSRARTGNEKLFF	TGTACCACCAGCAGAGCGCGGACCGGGAATGAAAAACTGTTTTTT
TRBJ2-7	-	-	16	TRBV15	CATSITTESSYNEQYF	TGTGCCACCAGCATTACGACGGAAAGCTCCTACAATGAGCAGTACTTC
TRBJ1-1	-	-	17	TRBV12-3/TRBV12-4	CASTPDRFGGGRTEAFF	TGTGCCAGCACTCCGGACAGATTTGGGGGTGGAAGGACTGAAGCTTTCTTT
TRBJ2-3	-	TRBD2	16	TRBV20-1	CSARGVTSGLTDTQYF	TGCAGTGCTAGGGGAGTGACTAGCGGGCTCACAGATACGCAGTATTTT
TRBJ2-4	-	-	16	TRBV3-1	CASSQVGWGDRNIQYF	TGTGCCAGCAGCCAAGTGGGTTGGGGGGACCGAAACATTCAGTACTTC
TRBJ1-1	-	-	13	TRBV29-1	CSVSVVADTEAFF	TGCAGCGTCTCGGTGGTGGCGGACACTGAAGCTTTCTTT
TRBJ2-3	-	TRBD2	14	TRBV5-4	CASSLAGGQDMQYF	TGTGCCAGCAGCTTAGCGGGGGGGCAGGATATGCAGTATTTT
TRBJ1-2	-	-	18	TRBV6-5	CASCCQAGRDSINYGYTF	TGTGCCAGCTGTTGCCAGGCTGGCCGGGACTCGATTAACTATGGCTACACCTTC
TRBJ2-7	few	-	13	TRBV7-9	CASSVVAAYEQYF	TGTGCCAGCAGCGTAGTTGCGGCCTACGAGCAGTACTTC
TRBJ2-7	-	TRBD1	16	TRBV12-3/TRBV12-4	CASSFRFGQGPHEQYF	TGTGCCAGCAGTTTCCGCTTTGGACAGGGTCCCCACGAGCAGTACTTC
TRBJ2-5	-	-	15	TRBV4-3	CASSQDYGVRETQYF	TGCGCCAGCAGCCAAGATTATGGGGTGAGAGAGACCCAGTACTTC
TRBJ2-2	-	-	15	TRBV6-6	CASSYSGVNTGELFF	TGTGCCAGCAGTTACTCAGGGGTGAACACCGGGGAGCTGTTTTTT
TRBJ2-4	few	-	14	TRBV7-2	CASSLASQPAIQYF	TGTGCCAGCAGCTTAGCGTCCCAGCCGGCGATTCAGTACTTC
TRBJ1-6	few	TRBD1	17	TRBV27	CASSRGDSRSYNSPLHF	TGTGCCAGCAGTAGGGGGGACAGCCGCTCCTATAATTCACCCCTCCACTTT
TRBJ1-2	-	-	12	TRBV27	CACRDPGYGYTF	TGTGCCTGCCGGGATCCTGGGTATGGCTACACCTTC
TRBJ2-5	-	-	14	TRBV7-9	CASSLAGGMETQYF	TGTGCCAGCAGCCTCGCCGGGGGCATGGAGACCCAGTACTTC
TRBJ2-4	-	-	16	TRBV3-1	CASSQDGVSWENIQYF	TGTGCCAGCAGCCAAGATGGAGTCTCATGGGAAAACATTCAGTACTTC
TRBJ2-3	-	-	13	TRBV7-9	CASTTGTPHTQYF	TGTGCCAGCACCACCGGGACACCTCATACGCAGTATTTT
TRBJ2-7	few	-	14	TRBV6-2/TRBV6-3	CASSFKGYSYEQYF	TGTGCCAGCAGCTTTAAGGGCTACTCCTACGAGCAGTACTTC
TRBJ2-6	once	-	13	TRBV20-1	CSAVRSRANVLTF	TGCAGTGCTGTCCGTTCTCGGGCCAACGTCCTGACTTTC
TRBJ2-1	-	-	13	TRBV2	CASASGTYNEQFF	TGTGCCAGCGCATCGGGGACATACAATGAGCAGTTCTTC
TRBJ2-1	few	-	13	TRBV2	CASKVPVYNEQFF	TGTGCCAGCAAAGTCCCCGTTTACAATGAGCAGTTCTTC
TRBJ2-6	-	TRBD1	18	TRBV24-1	CATSDPRQGSSGANVLTF	TGTGCCACCAGTGATCCAAGACAGGGTAGCTCTGGGGCCAACGTCCTGACTTTC
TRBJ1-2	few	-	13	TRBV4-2	CASESPDHYGYTF	TGTGCCAGCGAAAGCCCTGACCATTATGGCTACACCTTC
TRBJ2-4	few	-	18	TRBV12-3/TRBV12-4	CASSLFGRGTPPKNIQYF	TGTGCCAGCAGTTTATTTGGGCGGGGGACACCTCCCAAAAACATTCAGTACTTC
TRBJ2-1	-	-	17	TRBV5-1	CANSLTPPGGFIDEQFF	TGCGCCAACAGCTTAACTCCCCCAGGAGGCTTTATCGATGAGCAGTTCTTC
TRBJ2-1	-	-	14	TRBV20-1	CSARDRRSYNEQFF	TGCAGTGCTAGAGACCGGCGCTCCTACAATGAGCAGTTCTTC
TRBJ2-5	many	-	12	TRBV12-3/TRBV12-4	CASSFFQETQYF	TGTGCCAGCAGTTTCTTCCAAGAGACCCAGTACTTC
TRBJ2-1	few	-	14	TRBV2	CASSERSDHNEQFF	TGTGCCAGCAGTGAGCGGAGCGATCACAATGAGCAGTTCTTC
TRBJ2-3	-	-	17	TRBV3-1	CASSQGGTPKSTDTQYF	TGTGCCAGCAGCCAAGGTGGGACACCAAAGAGCACAGATACGCAGTATTTT
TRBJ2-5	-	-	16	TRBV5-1	CASSPAGGGLQETQYF	TGCGCCAGCAGCCCAGCAGGGGGGGGCCTCCAAGAGACCCAGTACTTC
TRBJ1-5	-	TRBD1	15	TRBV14	CASSQGGTGNQPRHF	TGTGCCAGCAGCCAAGGGGGGACAGGGAATCAGCCCCGGCATTTT
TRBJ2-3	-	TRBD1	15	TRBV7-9	CASSNRTGVTDTQYF	TGTGCCAGCAGCAATAGGACAGGAGTCACAGATACGCAGTATTTT
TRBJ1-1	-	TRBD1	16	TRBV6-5	CASRRTGGNMNTEAFF	TGTGCCAGCAGACGGACAGGGGGTAACATGAACACTGAAGCTTTCTTT
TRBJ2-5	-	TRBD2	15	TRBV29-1	CSVPGLAGGRNEQYF	TGCAGCGTGCCAGGACTAGCGGGGGGGCGCAATGAGCAGTACTTC
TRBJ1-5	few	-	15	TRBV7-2	CASSFKDASNQPQHF	TGTGCCAGCAGCTTTAAGGATGCTAGCAATCAGCCCCAGCATTTT
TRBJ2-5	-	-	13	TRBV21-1	CASSKRWEETQYF	TGTGCCAGCAGCAAGAGATGGGAGGAGACCCAGTACTTC
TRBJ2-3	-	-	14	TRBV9	CASQGGGGLDTQYF	TGTGCCAGCCAGGGAGGTGGGGGGTTGGATACGCAGTATTTT
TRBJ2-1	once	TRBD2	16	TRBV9	CASSALAGGPYNEQFF	TGTGCCAGCAGCGCCTTAGCGGGGGGGCCTTACAATGAGCAGTTCTTC
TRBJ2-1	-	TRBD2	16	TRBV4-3	CASSQEGRGAVNEQFF	TGCGCCAGCAGCCAAGAAGGGCGGGGGGCCGTCAATGAGCAGTTCTTC
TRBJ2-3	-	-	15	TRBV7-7	CASSLRDAWADTQYF	TGTGCTAGCAGCTTGCGGGATGCGTGGGCAGATACGCAGTATTTT
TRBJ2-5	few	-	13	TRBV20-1	CSARPRGAETQYF	TGCAGTGCTAGACCCAGGGGAGCAGAGACCCAGTACTTC
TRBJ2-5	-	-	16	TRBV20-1	CSAIRQGRVGSETQYF	TGCAGTGCCATCCGACAGGGGAGGGTAGGATCGGAGACCCAGTACTTC
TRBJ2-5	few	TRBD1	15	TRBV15	CATSADRGGEETQYF	TGTGCCACCAGCGCAGACAGGGGTGGAGAAGAGACCCAGTACTTC
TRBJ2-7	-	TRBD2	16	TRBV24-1	CATSDVAGGPNNEQYF	TGTGCCACCAGTGATGTAGCGGGGGGGCCTAACAATGAGCAGTACTTC
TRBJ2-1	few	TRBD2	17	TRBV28	CASSHDRGGERGNEQFF	TGTGCCAGCAGTCACGATCGGGGGGGGGAAAGAGGCAATGAGCAGTTCTTC
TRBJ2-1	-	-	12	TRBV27	CASSKVANEQFF	TGTGCCAGCAGTAAAGTAGCCAATGAGCAGTTCTTC
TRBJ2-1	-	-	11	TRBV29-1	CSVGTFGEQFF	TGCAGCGTTGGGACTTTTGGTGAGCAGTTCTTC
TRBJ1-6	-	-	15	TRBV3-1	CASSQVPNAEGPLHF	TGTGCCAGCAGCCAAGTCCCTAACGCCGAAGGACCCCTCCACTTT
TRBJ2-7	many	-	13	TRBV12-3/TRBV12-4	CASSQGIPYEQYF	TGTGCCAGCAGCCAGGGGATCCCCTACGAGCAGTACTTC
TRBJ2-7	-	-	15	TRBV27	CASSLWGESSYEQYF	TGTGCCAGCAGTTTGTGGGGGGAGAGCTCCTACGAGCAGTACTTC
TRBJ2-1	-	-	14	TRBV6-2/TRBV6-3	CASSFGGWAFEQFF	TGTGCCAGCAGTTTCGGCGGGTGGGCCTTTGAGCAGTTCTTC